The clone carrying this TCR beta chain was detected a few times. Antigen: not known. The data belong to a study of T-cell memory formation after mild COVID-19. The wider study: TCR clusters mostly belonged to single donors. Broader study findings: Day 15 to 85 contracting clones showed balanced CD4/CD8; day 15 to 37 expanders favored CD4+.

5'RACE with constant-segment primers yielded barcoded, UMI-tagged TCR alpha and TCR beta cDNA libraries. One entry per CDR3 protein results from TCRdb running MiXCR on the 5' RACE reads. The sample contains 250,000 to 300,000 distinct CDR3 sequences, about 17% of which appear only once. The germline V gene has CDR1 SGHAT and CDR2 FQNNGV. V lost 6 bases and J lost 3, with 17 bases in between. The CDR3 is 15 amino acids. The clonotype was recovered from a man younger than 35 who had mild COVID-19 (a few samples of this study predate the infection). Cell type and time point are not known. V usage is TRBV11-2 and J usage is TRBJ1-1; D unresolved. Sequenced: PBMCs or a T cell subset sorted from them (not recorded which). For the CDR3, the DNA is TGTGCCAGCAGTGACTCCCGCGCCGCTGACACTGAAGCTTTCTTT. Its translation is CASSDSRAADTEAFF.